These T cell receptor beta chains were read from a single sample in a study of glioma-infiltrating T cells. TCRdb fed the multiplex PCR reads into MiXCR, producing one record per CDR3 protein. The sample lists over 100,000 distinct CDR3 sequences, less than 30% occurring once. Sequencing was performed on glioma tissue, nonneoplastic brain tissue, or PBMCs (not recorded which). The receptors come from a human donor with low-grade glioma or glioblastoma, undergoing nonglioma brain surgery, or in good health (not recorded which). CDR3s include the opening cysteine and the closing phenylalanine or tryptophan. Fields, in order: V gene, D gene, clone size, J gene, CDR3 DNA, CDR3 protein. The D gene is left open where the match is weak. Only part of the rows carry a size: once, few, many, or a class if the clone is expanded.

TRBV6-1	NA	many	TRBJ2-7	TGTGCCAGCACCCCAAAGTACGCGGGGTTGGTTTACGAGCAGTACTTC	CASTPKYAGLVYEQYF
TRBV7-3	TRBD2	many	TRBJ2-7	TGTGCCAGCAGCTTAACGGGACTAGCGGAGACCTACGAGCAGTACTTC	CASSLTGLAETYEQYF
TRBV27	TRBD2	many	TRBJ2-7	TGTGCCAGCAGTATCCGGACTAGCGAGGTCTCCTACGAGCAGTACTTC	CASSIRTSEVSYEQYF
TRBV6-2/TRBV6-3	TRBD1	NA	TRBJ2-1	TGTGCCAGCAGTTACCCCCACAGGGGGCATGAGCAGTTCTTC	CASSYPHRGHEQFF
TRBV12-3/TRBV12-4	NA	many	TRBJ1-5	TGTGCCAGCTCGGACAGCGATAGCAATCAGCCCCAGCATTTT	CASSDSDSNQPQHF
TRBV7-8	TRBD2	many	TRBJ2-7	TGTGCCAGCAGCTTAGAGGTAGCGGGCTCCTACGAGCAGTACTTC	CASSLEVAGSYEQYF
TRBV10-3	NA	NA	TRBJ1-1	TGTGCCATCAGCCGCAGGGGAGGCCGGAGCACTGAAGCTTTCTTT	CAISRRGGRSTEAFF
TRBV9	NA	NA	TRBJ2-7	TGTGCCAGCAGCTTCGCCGGGACGGCCTCCTACGAGCAGTACTTC	CASSFAGTASYEQYF
TRBV7-2	NA	many	TRBJ2-3	TGTGCCAGCAGCTGGGACATTTCTAGCACAGATACGCAGTATTTT	CASSWDISSTDTQYF
TRBV27	NA	many	TRBJ1-2	TGTGCCAGCAGCCCCAGTAGGAACCGCTATGGCTACACCTTC	CASSPSRNRYGYTF
TRBV19	TRBD1	NA	TRBJ2-7	TGTGCCAGTAGTATCGGGGGACAGGGGGCTCACGAGCAGTACTTC	CASSIGGQGAHEQYF
TRBV20-1	TRBD1	many	TRBJ2-7	TGCAGTGCTAGGGGGGACAGGGCCTACAAGCAGTACTTC	CSARGDRAYKQYF
TRBV28	NA	many	TRBJ2-7	TGTGCCAGCAGCACCTACGAGCAGTACTTC	CASSTYEQYF
TRBV12-3/TRBV12-4	TRBD2	few	TRBJ2-5	TGTGCCAGCAACCCAGCGGGAGTAGGGAAAGAGACCCAGTACTTC	CASNPAGVGKETQYF
TRBV7-2	NA	many	TRBJ2-3	TGTGCCAGCAGCTTAGACGGTTATAGCACAGATACGCAGTATTTT	CASSLDGYSTDTQYF
TRBV5-1	NA	NA	TRBJ2-5	TGCGCCAGCAGCACAGGGGAGGGCCAAGAGACCCAGTACTTC	CASSTGEGQETQYF
TRBV18	TRBD2	many	TRBJ2-5	TGTGCCAGCTCACCACTCGGCAGCGGGGCAGAGACCCAGTACTTC	CASSPLGSGAETQYF
TRBV5-4	NA	once	TRBJ2-6	TGTGCCAGCAGCTTGCGGTACTCTGGGGCCAACGTCCTGACTTTC	CASSLRYSGANVLTF
TRBV12-3/TRBV12-4	NA	once	TRBJ2-5	TGTGCCAGCAGCCCTGGACCGATGAGTATCCAAGAGACCCAGTACTTC	CASSPGPMSIQETQYF
TRBV7-2	TRBD2	many	TRBJ2-1	TGTGCCAGCACCCAACAGCGGGGGTCGGTGAATGAGCAGTTCTTC	CASTQQRGSVNEQFF
TRBV19	TRBD2	few	TRBJ2-1	TGTGCCAGTAGTATCGGGACTAGCGGGAGGGTAGGCGAGCAGTTCTTC	CASSIGTSGRVGEQFF
TRBV4-3	NA	many	TRBJ1-6	TGCGCCAGCAGCCGTCAACAGGGCTATAATTCACCCCTCCACTTT	CASSRQQGYNSPLHF
TRBV3-1	NA	many	TRBJ2-1	TGTGCCAGCAGCCCCGAGGAGGTCCGGAATGAGCAGTTCTTC	CASSPEEVRNEQFF
TRBV6-2/TRBV6-3	TRBD2	many	TRBJ2-1	TGTGCCACTCTACGGGAGGAACTAGCGGGTTACAATGAGCAGTTCTTC	CATLREELAGYNEQFF
TRBV5-1	TRBD1	many	TRBJ1-6	TGCGCCAGCAGATGGACAGGGGGACATAATTCACCCCTCCACTTT	CASRWTGGHNSPLHF
TRBV6-2/TRBV6-3	NA	many	TRBJ2-7	TGTGCCAGCAGTTCAGCCTCCGAGCAGTACTTC	CASSSASEQYF
TRBV20-1	TRBD1	many	TRBJ2-6	TGCAGTGCTAGATCCACAGGGGCGGCGAACGTCCTGACTTTC	CSARSTGAANVLTF
TRBV7-2	NA	many	TRBJ2-3	TGTGCCAGCAGCCCCCGGACAGCTAGCACAGATACGCAGTATTTT	CASSPRTASTDTQYF
TRBV3-1	NA	NA	TRBJ2-1	TGTGCCAGCAGCCAAGAATGGAGCGGCCCAAACAATGAGCAGTTCTTC	CASSQEWSGPNNEQFF
TRBV24-1	TRBD2	many	TRBJ2-1	TGTGCCACCAGTGATTCACCGGGACTAGCGCTCAATAAGCAGTTCTTC	CATSDSPGLALNKQFF
TRBV7-2	NA	many	TRBJ2-3	TGTGCCAGCAGCTTAGGAGGGGAAAGCACAGATACGCAGTATTTT	CASSLGGESTDTQYF
TRBV20-1	NA	many	TRBJ2-3	TGCAGTGAGCTAGGCACAGATACGCAGTATTTT	CSELGTDTQYF
TRBV27	NA	many	TRBJ1-2	TGTGCCAGCAGTTTCGGGCCTCCATCGAGTGGCTACACCTTC	CASSFGPPSSGYTF
TRBV20-1	NA	many	TRBJ2-2	TGCAGTGCTAGAGATAACCCCGGGGAGCTGTTTTTT	CSARDNPGELFF
TRBV3-1	TRBD2	many	TRBJ2-1	TGTGCCAGCAGCCACACGGGACTAGGGCAGTTCTTC	CASSHTGLGQFF
TRBV7-6	NA	many	TRBJ1-3	TGTGCCAGCAGCCTATTGGGAGCAGGGGCGACAGGAAACACCATATATTTT	CASSLLGAGATGNTIYF
TRBV27	TRBD2	many	TRBJ2-3	TGTGCCAGCAGTCGGCGAGCGGGAGGCCCCTCCGCGCAGTATTTT	CASSRRAGGPSAQYF
TRBV7-3	TRBD1	many	TRBJ2-5	TGTGCCAGCAGCCCAGGACAGGCTATGGGGACCCAGTACTTC	CASSPGQAMGTQYF
TRBV20-1	TRBD2	many	TRBJ2-5	TGCAGTGCCCTGGGACTAGCGGGAACCCAGTACTTC	CSALGLAGTQYF
TRBV20-1	NA	many	TRBJ2-3	TGCAGTGCTAGACTGGATACGCAGTATTTT	CSARLDTQYF
TRBV6-6	TRBD1	few	TRBJ1-6	TGTGCCAGCAGAGCCGGGGACAGGGGGGATTCACCCCTCCACTTT	CASRAGDRGDSPLHF
TRBV24-1	NA	many	TRBJ1-5	TGTGCCACCAGTGAAGCCGGGAAATCCTATAGCAATCAGCCCCAGCATTTT	CATSEAGKSYSNQPQHF
TRBV7-6	TRBD1	many	TRBJ1-5	TGTGCCAGCAGCCTCACTGGGACAGGGGGCAATCAGCCCCAGCATTTT	CASSLTGTGGNQPQHF
TRBV29-1	NA	many	TRBJ1-2	TGCAGCGCTCTGAGAACAGGGAGCGGCTACACCTTC	CSALRTGSGYTF
TRBV9	NA	NA	TRBJ1-1	TGTGCCAGCAGCGTAGAAGGGCGAGCAGTCATGAACACTGAAGCTTTCTTT	CASSVEGRAVMNTEAFF
TRBV6-2/TRBV6-3	NA	many	TRBJ2-7	TGTGCCAGCAGCCACCAAAGTGGGCTGGGAATGGAGGAGCAGTACTTC	CASSHQSGLGMEEQYF
TRBV18	NA	many	TRBJ1-1	TGTGCCAGCTCACCACGCGGGGGCACTGAAGCTTTCTTT	CASSPRGGTEAFF
TRBV29-1	NA	NA	TRBJ2-5	TGCAGCGTGCTAGGGCGGGAAGAGACCCAGTACTTC	CSVLGREETQYF
TRBV6-1	NA	many	TRBJ2-1	TGTGCCAGCAGTGGGGGACGGTACAATGAGCAGTTCTTC	CASSGGRYNEQFF
TRBV15	NA	many	TRBJ2-5	TGTGCCACCAGCGCAGGCCCTTTTAGTCAAGAGACCCAGTACTTC	CATSAGPFSQETQYF
TRBV20-1	NA	many	TRBJ1-6	TGCAGTGCTAGACGGGGGCAGTTGGCGAACTATAATTCACCCCTCCACTTT	CSARRGQLANYNSPLHF
TRBV5-1	NA	many	TRBJ1-2	TGCGCCAGCAGCTTCCCGGGAACTAACTATGGCTACACCTTC	CASSFPGTNYGYTF
TRBV28	NA	many	TRBJ1-2	TGTGCCAGCAGTTCTCCGGGACACACCTATGGCTACACCTTC	CASSSPGHTYGYTF